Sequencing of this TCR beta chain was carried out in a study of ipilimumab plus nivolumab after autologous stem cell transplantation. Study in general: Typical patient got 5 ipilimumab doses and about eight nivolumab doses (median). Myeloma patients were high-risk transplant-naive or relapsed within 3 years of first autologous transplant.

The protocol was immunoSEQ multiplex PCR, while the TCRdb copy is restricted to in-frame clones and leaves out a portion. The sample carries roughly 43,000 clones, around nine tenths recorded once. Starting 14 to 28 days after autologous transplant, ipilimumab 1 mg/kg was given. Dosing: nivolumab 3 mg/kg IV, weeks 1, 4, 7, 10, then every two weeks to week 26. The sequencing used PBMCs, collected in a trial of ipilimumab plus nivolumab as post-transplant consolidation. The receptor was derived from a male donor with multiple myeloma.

CDR3 amino acids: CASTPQPDSTDTQYF. CDR3 bases: TGTGCCAGCACCCCCCAGCCCGATAGCACAGATACGCAGTATTTT. The chain links TRBV2 to TRBJ2-3; D unclear. The CDR3 is made up of 15 amino acids. Germline V gives CDR1 SNHLY, CDR2 FYNNEI. The ends were cut back, 7 bases at V and 0 bases at J, with 14 bases in the middle. Based on the CDR3 plus reference TRBV2 and TRBJ2-3, the full variable domain is EPEVTQTPSHQVTQMGQEVILRCVPISNHLYFYWYRQILGQKVEFLVSFYNNEISEKSEIFDDQFSVERPDGSNFTLKIRSTKLEDSAMYFCASTPQPDSTDTQYFGPGTRLTVL.